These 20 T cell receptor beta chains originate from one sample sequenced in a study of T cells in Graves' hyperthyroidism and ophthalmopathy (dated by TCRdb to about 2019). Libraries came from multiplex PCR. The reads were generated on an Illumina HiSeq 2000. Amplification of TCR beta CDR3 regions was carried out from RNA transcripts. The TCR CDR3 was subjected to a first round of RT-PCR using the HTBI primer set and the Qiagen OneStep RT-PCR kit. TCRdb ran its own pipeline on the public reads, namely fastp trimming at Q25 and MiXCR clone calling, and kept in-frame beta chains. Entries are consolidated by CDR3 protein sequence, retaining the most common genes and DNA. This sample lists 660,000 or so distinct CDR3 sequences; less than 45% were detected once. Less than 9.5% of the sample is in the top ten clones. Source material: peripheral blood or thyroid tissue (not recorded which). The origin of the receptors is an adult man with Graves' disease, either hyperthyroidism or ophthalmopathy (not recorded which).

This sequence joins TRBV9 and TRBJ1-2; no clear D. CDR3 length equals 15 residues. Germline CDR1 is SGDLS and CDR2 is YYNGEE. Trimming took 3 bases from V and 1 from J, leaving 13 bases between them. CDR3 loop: CASSEGDTYNYGYTF. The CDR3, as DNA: TGTGCCAGCAGCGAGGGAGACACATATAACTATGGCTACACCTTC.

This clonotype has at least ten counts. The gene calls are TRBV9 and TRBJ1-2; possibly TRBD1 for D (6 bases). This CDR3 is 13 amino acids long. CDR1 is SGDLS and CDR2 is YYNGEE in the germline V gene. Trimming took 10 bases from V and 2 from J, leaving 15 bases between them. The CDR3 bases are TGTGCCTCTCAGCAGGGGCCCAACTATGGCTACACCTTC. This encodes CASQQGPNYGYTF.

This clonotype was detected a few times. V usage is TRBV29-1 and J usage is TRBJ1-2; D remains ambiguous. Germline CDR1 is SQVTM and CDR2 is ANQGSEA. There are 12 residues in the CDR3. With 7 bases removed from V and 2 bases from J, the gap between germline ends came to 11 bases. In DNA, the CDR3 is TGCAGCGGGCTCCAAGGAAACTATGGCTACACCTTC. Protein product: CSGLQGNYGYTF.

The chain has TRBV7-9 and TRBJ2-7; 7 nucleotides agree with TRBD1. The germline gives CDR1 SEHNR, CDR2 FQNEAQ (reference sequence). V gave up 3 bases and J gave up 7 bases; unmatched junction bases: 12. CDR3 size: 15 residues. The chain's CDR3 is CASSLARTGPREQYF. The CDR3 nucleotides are TGTGCCAGCAGCTTGGCCCGGACAGGCCCAAGAGAGCAGTACTTC.

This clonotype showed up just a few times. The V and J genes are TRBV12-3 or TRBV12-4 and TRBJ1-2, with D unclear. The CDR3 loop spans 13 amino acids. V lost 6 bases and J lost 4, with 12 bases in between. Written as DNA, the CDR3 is TGTGCCAGCAGCCAAGTGGGTCCCTATGGCTACACCTTC. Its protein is CASSQVGPYGYTF.

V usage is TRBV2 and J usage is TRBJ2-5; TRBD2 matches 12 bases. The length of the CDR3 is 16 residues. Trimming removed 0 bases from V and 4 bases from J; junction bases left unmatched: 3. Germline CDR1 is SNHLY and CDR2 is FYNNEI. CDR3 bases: TGTGCCAGCAGTGAAGCAACGGGACTAGCGGGAGAGACCCAGTACTTC. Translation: CASSEATGLAGETQYF.

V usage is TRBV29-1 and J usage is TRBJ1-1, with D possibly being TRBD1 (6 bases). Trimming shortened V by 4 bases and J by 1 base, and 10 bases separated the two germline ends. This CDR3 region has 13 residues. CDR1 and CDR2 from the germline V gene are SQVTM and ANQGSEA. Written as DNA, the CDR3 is TGCAGCGTTGTGGGACACCCGAACACTGAAGCTTTCTTT. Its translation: CSVVGHPNTEAFF.

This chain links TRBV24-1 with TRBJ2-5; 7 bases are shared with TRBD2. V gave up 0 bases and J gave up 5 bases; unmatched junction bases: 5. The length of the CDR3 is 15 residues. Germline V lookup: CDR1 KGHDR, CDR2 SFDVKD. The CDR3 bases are TGTGCCACCAGTGATTTGCGGGGGGATGCGGAGACCCAGTACTTC. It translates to CATSDLRGDAETQYF.

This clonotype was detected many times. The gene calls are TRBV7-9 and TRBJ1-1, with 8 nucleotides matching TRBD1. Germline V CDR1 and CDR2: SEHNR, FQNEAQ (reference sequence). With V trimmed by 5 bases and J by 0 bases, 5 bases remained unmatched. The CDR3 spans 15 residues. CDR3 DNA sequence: TGTGCCAGCAGCGACCTACAGGGGGTGAACACTGAAGCTTTCTTT. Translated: CASSDLQGVNTEAFF.

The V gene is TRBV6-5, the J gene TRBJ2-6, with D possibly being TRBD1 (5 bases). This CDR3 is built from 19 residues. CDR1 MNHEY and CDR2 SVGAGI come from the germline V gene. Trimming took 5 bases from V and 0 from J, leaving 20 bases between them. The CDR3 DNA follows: TGTGCCAGCAGTCCGGAACCCACAGGAACGTTCTCTGGGGCCAACGTCCTGACTTTC. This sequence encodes CASSPEPTGTFSGANVLTF.

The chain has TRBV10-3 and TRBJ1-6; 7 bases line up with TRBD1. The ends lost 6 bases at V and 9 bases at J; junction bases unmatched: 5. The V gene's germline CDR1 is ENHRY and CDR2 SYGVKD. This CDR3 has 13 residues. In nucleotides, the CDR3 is TGTGCCATCAGGATCCCAGGGGGTTCACCCCTCCACTTT. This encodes CAIRIPGGSPLHF.

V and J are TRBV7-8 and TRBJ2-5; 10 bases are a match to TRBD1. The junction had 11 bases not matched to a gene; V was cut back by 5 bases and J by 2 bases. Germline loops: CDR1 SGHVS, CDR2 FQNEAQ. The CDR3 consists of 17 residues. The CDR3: CASSPSRRDRGQETQYF. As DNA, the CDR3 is TGTGCCAGCAGCCCGTCACGCCGGGACAGGGGACAAGAGACCCAGTACTTC.

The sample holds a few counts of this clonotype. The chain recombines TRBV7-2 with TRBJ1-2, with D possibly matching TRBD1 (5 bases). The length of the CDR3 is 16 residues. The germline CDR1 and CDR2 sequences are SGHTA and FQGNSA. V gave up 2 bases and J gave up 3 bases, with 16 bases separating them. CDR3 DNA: TGTGCCAGCAGCTTATCCCCAGGGCAGTCGGACTATGGCTACACCTTC. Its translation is CASSLSPGQSDYGYTF.

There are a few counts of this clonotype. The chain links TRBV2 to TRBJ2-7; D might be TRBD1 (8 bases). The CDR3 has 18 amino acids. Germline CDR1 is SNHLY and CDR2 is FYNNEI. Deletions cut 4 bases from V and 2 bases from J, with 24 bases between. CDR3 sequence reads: CASSGQGLIGGRPYEQYF. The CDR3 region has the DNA TGTGCCAGCAGTGGACAGGGGCTAATCGGGGGGAGACCCTACGAGCAGTACTTC.

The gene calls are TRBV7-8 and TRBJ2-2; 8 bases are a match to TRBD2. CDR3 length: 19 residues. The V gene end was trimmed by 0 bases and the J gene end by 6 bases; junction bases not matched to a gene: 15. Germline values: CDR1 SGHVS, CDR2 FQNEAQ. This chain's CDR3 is CASSLAWGMSGSFAGELFF. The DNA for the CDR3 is TGTGCCAGCAGCTTAGCATGGGGTATGAGCGGGAGTTTTGCCGGGGAGCTGTTTTTT.

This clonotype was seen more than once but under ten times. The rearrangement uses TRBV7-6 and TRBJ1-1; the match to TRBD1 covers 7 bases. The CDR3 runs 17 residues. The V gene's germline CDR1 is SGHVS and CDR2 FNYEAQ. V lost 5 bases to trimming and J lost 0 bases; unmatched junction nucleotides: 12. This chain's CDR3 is CASSPTSDRAMNTEAFF. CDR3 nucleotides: TGTGCCAGCAGCCCCACCTCCGACAGGGCTATGAACACTGAAGCTTTCTTT.

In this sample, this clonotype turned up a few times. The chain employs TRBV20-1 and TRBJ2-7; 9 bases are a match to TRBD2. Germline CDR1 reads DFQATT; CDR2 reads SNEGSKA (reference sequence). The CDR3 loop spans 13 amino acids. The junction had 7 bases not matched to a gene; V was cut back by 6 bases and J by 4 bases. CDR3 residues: CSAPLAGSYEQYF. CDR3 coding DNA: TGCAGTGCACCTCTAGCGGGGTCTTACGAGCAGTACTTC.

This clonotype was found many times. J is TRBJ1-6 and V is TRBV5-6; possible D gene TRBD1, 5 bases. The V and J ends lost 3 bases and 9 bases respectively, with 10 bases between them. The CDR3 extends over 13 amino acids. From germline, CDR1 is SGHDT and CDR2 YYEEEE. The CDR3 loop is CASSSTVISPLHF. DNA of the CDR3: TGTGCCAGCAGCTCGACAGTGATTTCACCCCTCCACTTT. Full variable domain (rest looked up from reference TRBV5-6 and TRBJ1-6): DAGVTQSPTHLIKTRGQQVTLRCSPKSGHDTVSWYQQALGQGPQFIFQYYEEEERQRGNFPDRFSGHQFPNYSSELNVNALLLGDSALYLCASSSTVISPLHFGNGTRLTVT.

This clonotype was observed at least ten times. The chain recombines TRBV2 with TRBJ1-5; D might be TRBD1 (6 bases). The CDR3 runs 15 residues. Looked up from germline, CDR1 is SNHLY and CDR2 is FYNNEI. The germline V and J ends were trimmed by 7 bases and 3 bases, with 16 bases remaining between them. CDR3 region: CASIGGRGSNQPQHF. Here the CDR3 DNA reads TGTGCCAGCATCGGGGGGAGGGGGTCCAATCAGCCCCAGCATTTT.

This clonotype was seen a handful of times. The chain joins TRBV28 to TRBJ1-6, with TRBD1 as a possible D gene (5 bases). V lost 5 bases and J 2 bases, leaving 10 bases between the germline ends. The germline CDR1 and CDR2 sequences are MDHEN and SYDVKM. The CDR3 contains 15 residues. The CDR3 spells CASSHDRTYNSPLHF. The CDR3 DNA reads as TGTGCCAGCAGTCACGACAGAACCTATAATTCACCCCTCCACTTT.